Listed here is a single T cell receptor beta chain. These data belong to a study of T cell repertoires in cytomegalovirus infection. TCRdb analysed the reads with MiXCR anew, one entry per CDR3 protein. Among around 180,000 distinct CDR3 sequences listed, around 20% were seen once. Germline-derived CDR1 and CDR2 are SGHTA and FQGTGA. The CDR3 totals 15 residues. Trimming shortened V by 4 bases and J by 3 bases, and 13 bases separated the two germline ends. The source is a human donor in good health (CMV status not recorded). Some clones in this sample may be carry-over from other donors' samples. Sequencing was performed on PBMCs. The V gene is TRBV7-3, the J gene TRBJ2-1; D possibly corresponds to TRBD2 (6 bases). CDR3 in amino acids: CASSSTGLGYNEQFF. DNA of the CDR3: TGTGCCAGCAGCTCAACGGGACTGGGCTACAATGAGCAGTTCTTC.